This T cell receptor beta chain is drawn from a study of Ad26.COV2.S vaccination and SARS-CoV-2 variants. Deletions cut 5 bases from V and 6 bases from J, with 24 bases between. The CDR3 is 16 residues long. CDR1 and CDR2 (germline): SGHRS, YFSETQ. The treatment denotes: about 20 received Ad26.COV2.S at low or high dose, single or two shots; roughly five received placebo; per-sample allocation not given. The study sampled participants on day 63 after the first vaccine or placebo injection. In Boston, the donor was an adult between 18-55 years of age. The protocol was immunoSEQ multiplex PCR, while the TCRdb copy is restricted to in-frame clones and leaves out a portion. Of about 480,000 clones detected, 87% appear once; the ten largest clones hold roughly 12%.

The chain recombines TRBV5-1 with TRBJ2-7; possibly TRBD1 or TRBD2 for D (6 bases each). The origin of this receptor is a person aged 18-60 years who received the Ad26.COV2.S COVID-19 vaccine or a placebo. Specimen: peripheral blood, collected in a trial of Ad26.COV2.S vaccine versus placebo. The CDR3 DNA sequence: TGCGCCAGCAGATCCGGGGGCGTCAGCATCGGGGGCGAGCAGTACTTC. Its protein product is CASRSGGVSIGGEQYF.